This T cell receptor beta chain appears in the sequencing data of a study of neurological immune-mediated disorders. Points from the study as a whole: The level of TCR clonal expansion was highest in patients with HTLV-1-associated myelopathy and lowest in multiple sclerosis, where it fell below the level seen in healthy controls.

The sorted libraries took approximately 1 million CD4+ or CD8+ T cells. The cDNA came from 5'RACE, which used 10-nucleotide random UMIs. From 15-18 subjects, each sequencing run yielded over 190 million TCR-beta sequences. TCRdb redid the calling of the 5' RACE reads with MiXCR, one entry per CDR3 protein. This sample carries some 42,000 distinct CDR3 sequences, roughly 10% of them seen once, and the ten largest clones take 3% to 4.5%. A remark on this clonotype: The antigen is not known. A much larger clone lies one base from this, so it may be a read error.

The sequenced material came from CD4+ T cells from blood. The receptor was derived from a woman aged 30 to 39 with HTLV-1-associated myelopathy (HAM/TSP).

The CDR3 spells CARSAQNTGELFF. As DNA, the CDR3 is TGCGCCAGAAGTGCCCAAAACACCGGGGAGCTGTTTTTT. This sequence joins TRBV10-2 and TRBJ2-2; no clear D gene. Germline values: CDR1 WSHSY, CDR2 SAAADI. The CDR3 covers 13 residues.